In this sample, the clone carrying this T cell receptor (beta chain) turned up a few times. Its antigen is still unknown. This entry comes from a study of cytomegalovirus exposure and HLA in healthy donors. This CDR3 has 14 amino acids. V dropped 1 base and J dropped 3 bases, with 8 bases sitting between them. Germline lookup yields CDR1 SEHNR and CDR2 FQNEAQ (reference sequence). The primer mix had 60 Vbeta and 13 Jbeta primers. TCRdb's copy holds only in-frame clones and misses some; the assay was immunoSEQ multiplex PCR. Seen here are 35,000 to 45,000 clones, roughly 69% observed once, and the top ten hold around 3.5%. Findings and limits, study-wide: A later analysis found TCR association rates differed by HLA locus, highest for DRB1 and lowest for HLA-C.

The chain employs TRBV7-9 and TRBJ2-3; D unresolved. This TCR came from a woman in her twenties or thirties in good health and CMV-seronegative. Sequenced material: PBMCs. The CDR3 loop reads CASSLELRTDTQYF. CDR3 DNA sequence: TGTGCCAGCAGCTTAGAACTGAGAACAGATACGCAGTATTTT.